This TCR beta chain came from a study of shared clonotypes between healthy human individuals. Method: immunoSEQ multiplex PCR; TCRdb's copy keeps in-frame clones and lacks some. The sample gives about 2 million clones, 85% to 95% of which show up once; more than 0.1% is in the top ten. V was pared by 4 bases and J by 7 bases, with 13 bases between. This CDR3 comprises 14 residues. CDR1 MNHNS and CDR2 SASEGT come from the germline V gene. Specimen: naive CD4+ T cells sorted from blood. Described subset: CD45RA+ positively selected. The receptor's source is a man younger than 35 in good health. The chain is built from TRBV6-1 and TRBJ1-4; D not resolved. The CDR3 DNA sequence: TGTGCCAGCAGTGCTGGGGAAGGTTTTGAAAAACTGTTTTTT. It is translated as CASSAGEGFEKLFF.